This TCR beta chain emerged from a study of long-term antiretroviral therapy in people with HIV. Study-level results: Unavailable data included ART adherence, viral resistance and therapy changes (switches in treatment).

At the survey level, the v3.0 immunoSEQ assay was run. TCRdb keeps only in-frame clones here, not all; method: immunoSEQ multiplex PCR. The repertoire holds about 30,000 clones, approximately 85% seen once, with about 8.6% in the top ten. Looked up from germline, CDR1 is PRHDT and CDR2 is FYEKMQ (reference sequence). This CDR3 is 16 amino acids long. V lost 5 bases and J lost 3; bases outside the gene matches: 8. Only one count was recorded for this clone. Its antigen is as yet unknown. This TCR came from a middle-aged man with HIV. The chain recombines TRBV13 with TRBJ1-3, with 9 positions matching TRBD1. The source was unsorted PBMCs, collected 3 years after starting antiretroviral therapy. This CDR3 reads CASSTKTGGGGNTIYF. CDR3 in DNA: TGTGCCAGCAGCACCAAGACAGGGGGAGGTGGAAACACCATATATTTT.